This T cell receptor (beta chain) was captured in a study of T cell responses to AZD1222 COVID-19 vaccine (dated by TCRdb to 2020 to 2023). A note on the overall study: AZD1222 recipients whose second dose came at about 4 weeks and those whose second dose came at about 12 weeks were combined into one group, since spike-specific TCR depth and breadth did not differ between the two schedules. Enrollment into the trials was organized by age into subgroups of 18-55, 56-69 and 70-plus years, and those subgroups contained roughly 150, 30 and 60 TCR-sequenced participants, respectively. TCR sequencing was performed for 230 to 250 trial participants, of whom about 200 were given two doses of AZD1222 and some 26 were given two doses of MenACWY control vaccine. Study-level results and caveats: Vaccine-associated CD4 TCRs spanned the whole spike protein, with dominant responses in regions 160-218 and 743-854. The 56-69-year group was small, and its depth increase did not reach significance, likely because of low power. No day 14 peak-response samples were available, so repertoires were characterized only after the peak T cell response. Reportedly, almost half of the unique spike-specific TCRs recognized epitopes lying outside the regions that are mutated in the B.1.351 and B.1.1.7 variants. Participants were mostly white British and included more females than males, and it was suggested by the authors that clonal diversity may have been underestimated. Conclusions about previously exposed vaccinees are limited because only six or seven AZD1222 recipients were SARS-CoV-2 seropositive at baseline. After two AZD1222 doses, spike-specific TCR breadth and depth were significantly higher than at day 0 and than in MenACWY recipients.

Regarding this clone: Its antigen has not been determined. No quality values exist for individual bases; no much larger clone is one base distant.

The CDR3 regions of human TCRbeta chains were analyzed by immunosequencing. The authors' pipeline ran thus. Repertoire TCRs were matched against a reference library of SARS-CoV-2-specific TCRs generated with the MIRA antigen-specificity platform. Breadth meant the fraction of unique TCRs that were SARS-CoV-2-associated, whereas depth meant the fraction of total T cells that were SARS-CoV-2-associated. Using the MIRA data, every spike-specific TCR was mapped to the spike region that the TCR reacted to and assigned to either a CD4 or a CD8 class. Log10-transformed breadth and depth values were compared by one-way ANOVA with Sidak's multiple comparisons tests. The immuneACCESS repertoire file appears here via TCRdb, limited to in-frame rearrangements. These files lack a portion of the clones; in checked studies, under half of the deficit traces to unresolved V genes, and the cause of the others is not known. The V and J calls and clone size come from that table; D and trimming were worked out from the DNA. Across this sample there are around 180,000 clones, with 85% to 95% seen only once. Of the sample, under 11% is held by the ten largest clones.

Counted from cysteine to phenylalanine, this CDR3 has 15 amino acids. Only CDR3 DNA is held: 45 bases, read in frame from base 1. V loses 1 base at its end and J loses 8 bases; junction bases beyond the gene matches: 10. From a lookup of the germline V gene, CDR1 and CDR2 are SGHTA and FQGNSA. The time point label for this specimen denotes: baseline before first vaccination. Vaccinee samples were obtained from the UK trials COV001 and COV002, which included a single-blind randomized controlled phase 2/3 trial of AZD1222 (ChAdOx1 nCoV-19) in healthy adults. For TCRbeta chain sequencing, PBMC samples from trial participants were taken at day 0 and at day 28 after the second dose.

In this chain, TRBV7-2 is recombined with TRBJ2-5; 7 of the junction bases match TRBD2. Sequencing was performed on peripheral blood, taken on day 0 of AZD1222 vaccination. The clonotype was recovered from an adult in good health. The CDR3 loop reads CASSLGPGGWQTQYF. The base sequence is TGTGCCAGCAGCTTAGGACCCGGGGGGTGGCAAACCCAGTACTTC.